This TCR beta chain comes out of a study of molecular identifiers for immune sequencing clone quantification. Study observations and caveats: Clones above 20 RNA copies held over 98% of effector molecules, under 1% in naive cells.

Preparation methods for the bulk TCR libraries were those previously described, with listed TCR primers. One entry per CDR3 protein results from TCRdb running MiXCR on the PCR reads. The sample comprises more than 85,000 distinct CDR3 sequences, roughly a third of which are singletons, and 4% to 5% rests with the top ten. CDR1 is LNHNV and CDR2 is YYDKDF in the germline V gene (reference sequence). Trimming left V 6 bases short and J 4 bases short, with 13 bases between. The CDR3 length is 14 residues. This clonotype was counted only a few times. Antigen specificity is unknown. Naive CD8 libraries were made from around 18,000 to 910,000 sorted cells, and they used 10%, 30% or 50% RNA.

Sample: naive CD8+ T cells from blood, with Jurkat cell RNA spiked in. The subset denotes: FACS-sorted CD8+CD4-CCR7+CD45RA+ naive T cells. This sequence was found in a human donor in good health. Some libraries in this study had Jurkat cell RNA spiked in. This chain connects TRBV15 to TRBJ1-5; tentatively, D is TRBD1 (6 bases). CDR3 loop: CATSEGGLNQPQHF. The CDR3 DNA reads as TGTGCCACCAGTGAGGGGGGTTTGAATCAGCCCCAGCATTTT. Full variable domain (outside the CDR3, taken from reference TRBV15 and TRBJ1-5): DAMVIQNPRYQVTQFGKPVTLSCSQTLNHNVMYWYQQKSSQAPKLLFHYYDKDFNNEADTPDNFQSRRPNTSFCFLDIRSPGLGDTAMYLCATSEGGLNQPQHFGDGTRLSIL.